The 26 T cell receptor beta chains below were found in one sample sequenced in a study of cytomegalovirus exposure and HLA in healthy donors. The PCR employed 60 Vbeta primers together with 13 Jbeta primers. The method was immunoSEQ multiplex PCR; TCRdb's version includes in-frame clones alone and lacks a portion of them. Its table records 87,000 or so clones. Sequencing was carried out using PBMCs. Source of these receptors: a man aged 50-59 years in good health and CMV-seropositive.

The chain couples TRBV28 to TRBJ2-7, with D perhaps matching TRBD2 (5 bases). The CDR3 extends over 15 amino acids. With 6 bases removed from V and 1 base from J, the gap between germline ends came to 16 bases. Looked up from germline, CDR1 is MDHEN and CDR2 is SYDVKM. CDR3 DNA sequence: TGTGCCAGCAGCTCCGTATTCGGCGGGTCCTACGAGCAGTACGTC. Residues: CASSSVFGGSYEQYV.

The rearrangement joins TRBV7-8 to TRBJ2-1; 12 nucleotides align to TRBD2. This CDR3 contains 15 residues. The germline gives CDR1 SGHVS, CDR2 FQNEAQ. V was clipped by 6 bases and J by 9 bases; unmatched bases: 9. The DNA of the CDR3 is TGTGCCAGCAGGGGATCTAGCGGGAGGGCAGGTGAGCAGTTCTTC. This translates into CASRGSSGRAGEQFF.

This rearrangement joins TRBV5-6 to TRBJ2-3, with 7 bases fitting TRBD2. Germline lookup yields CDR1 SGHDT and CDR2 YYEEEE. V lost 3 bases, J lost 6 bases, and 7 bases stayed unmatched. The CDR3 loop spans 14 amino acids. The CDR3 coding sequence is TGTGCCAGCAGCTCCTGGGGGGGATGGGATACGCAGTATTTT. Protein sequence: CASSSWGGWDTQYF.

The V and J genes are TRBV5-1 and TRBJ2-7, with 9 nucleotides matching TRBD2. The CDR3 spans 15 residues. Germline CDR1 and CDR2: SGHRS and YFSETQ. With 4 bases clipped from V and 4 bases from J, the junction kept 9 bases outside the gene matches. DNA for the CDR3: TGCGCCAGCAGCCCAGTCAGCGGGAGGTTTTACGAGCAGTACTTC. This encodes CASSPVSGRFYEQYF.

The chain uses TRBV11-3 and TRBJ2-5, with 8 bases matching TRBD2. Germline-derived CDR1 and CDR2 are SGHNT and YENEEA. The CDR3 covers 15 residues. V dropped 3 bases and J dropped 5; count of bases not matched to a gene: 8. DNA of the CDR3: TGTGCCAGCAGCTTGGACGGGAGGGCCGGGGAGACCCAGTACTTC. This translates into CASSLDGRAGETQYF.

The chain couples TRBV30 to TRBJ2-7, with a weak D call TRBD2 (6 bases). Trimming took off 0 bases at V and 2 bases at J, with 11 bases between the two ends. From germline, CDR1 is GTSNPN and CDR2 SVGIG (reference sequence). CDR3 length equals 14 residues. Written as DNA, the CDR3 is TGTGCCTGGAGTGTTGGGGCGGGGCCCTACGAGCAGTACTTC. Translation gives CAWSVGAGPYEQYF. The full variable domain, its missing parts supplied by reference TRBV30 and TRBJ2-7, is SQTIHQWPATLVQPVGSPLSLECTVEGTSNPNLYWYRQAAGRGLQLLFYSVGIGQISSEVPQNLSASRPQDRQFILSSKKLLLSDSGFYLCAWSVGAGPYEQYFGPGTRLTVT.

This chain joins TRBV30 and TRBJ2-1; D is uncertain. There are 13 residues in the CDR3. Trimming took 0 bases from V and 6 from J, leaving 9 bases between them. Germline V lookup: CDR1 GTSNPN, CDR2 SVGIG (reference sequence). In DNA, the CDR3 is TGTGCCTGGAGTGTAGATCTAGTCAATGAGCAGTTCTTC. Amino acid sequence: CAWSVDLVNEQFF.

J is TRBJ2-5 and V is TRBV6-5, with 9 nucleotides matching TRBD1. Germline assignment: CDR1 MNHEY and CDR2 SVGAGI. With V trimmed by 7 bases and J by 7 bases, 10 bases remained unmatched. The CDR3 length is 14 residues. The CDR3 nucleotides are TGTGCCAGCACGAACGGACAGGGGATAGGGACCCAGTACTTC. Protein product: CASTNGQGIGTQYF.

This chain links TRBV19 with TRBJ2-1, with TRBD2 identical over 9 bases. With 6 bases clipped from V and 7 bases from J, the junction kept 7 bases outside the gene matches. The CDR3 length is 14 residues. Looked up from germline, CDR1 is LNHDA and CDR2 is SQIVND (reference sequence). The CDR3 is CASRQAGGRNEQFF. The CDR3, as DNA: TGTGCCAGTAGACAAGCGGGAGGCCGGAATGAGCAGTTCTTC.

V and J are TRBV4-3 and TRBJ2-3, with TRBD2 matching over 12 bases. In germline, CDR1 is LGHNA, CDR2 YSLEER. The CDR3 is made up of 16 amino acids. Unmatched junction bases numbered 4, after V lost 4 bases and J lost 2 bases. CDR3 nucleotides: TGCGCCAGCAGCCCGACTAGCGGGAGATTCACAGATACGCAGTATTTT. Amino acid sequence: CASSPTSGRFTDTQYF.

This chain links TRBV5-1 with TRBJ2-5; 7 positions match TRBD2. From germline, CDR1 is SGHRS and CDR2 YFSETQ. Losses at the gene ends were 4 bases for V and 1 base for J; bases not matched to a gene: 4. CDR3 size: 14 residues. The CDR3: CASSVGLSQETQYF. In nucleotides, the CDR3 is TGCGCCAGCAGCGTGGGACTATCCCAAGAGACCCAGTACTTC.

This sequence joins TRBV9 and TRBJ2-3; perhaps TRBD1 as D (8 bases). Germline V CDR1 and CDR2: SGDLS, YYNGEE. Trimming took off 7 bases at V and 4 bases at J, with 19 bases between the two ends. The CDR3 totals 15 residues. CDR3 sequence: CASAMDREGADTQYF. The DNA for the CDR3 is TGTGCCAGCGCCATGGACAGGGAGGGGGCAGATACGCAGTATTTT.

The chain is built from TRBV11-2 and TRBJ1-6, with D perhaps TRBD1 (5 bases). The CDR3 runs 16 residues. The germline V and J ends were trimmed by 4 bases and 7 bases, with 17 bases remaining between them. Germline values: CDR1 SGHAT, CDR2 FQNNGV. The CDR3 DNA reads TGTGCCAGCAGCTCTTTAGGGGCAGGAGGGAATTCACCCCTCCACTTT. It translates to CASSSLGAGGNSPLHF.

The chain combines TRBV9 with TRBJ2-7; 7 bases fit TRBD2. Trimming took 4 bases from V and 7 from J; bases not matched to a gene: 17. Germline V lookup: CDR1 SGDLS, CDR2 YYNGEE. The CDR3 has 16 residues. Here the CDR3 reads CASSSRGGPSLREQYF. The CDR3 nucleotides are TGTGCCAGCAGCTCGAGGGGAGGGCCTAGTCTCAGGGAGCAGTACTTC.

V gene TRBV30 combines with J gene TRBJ2-5; maybe TRBD2 (5 bases). The germline V and J ends were trimmed by 1 base and 3 bases, with 6 bases remaining between them. CDR3 length: 12 residues. CDR1 and CDR2 from the germline V gene are GTSNPN and SVGIG (reference sequence). This CDR3 reads CAWSDGKETQYF. Written as DNA, the CDR3 is TGTGCCTGGAGTGACGGGAAAGAGACCCAGTACTTC.

The rearrangement joins TRBV7-9 to TRBJ2-5, with 8 positions matching TRBD1. The germline CDR1 and CDR2 sequences are SEHNR and FQNEAQ (reference sequence). The CDR3 spans 17 residues. V dropped 8 bases and J dropped 3; count of bases not matched to a gene: 17. The CDR3 region is CASQWTGQVGPEETQYF. The CDR3 DNA is TGTGCCAGCCAGTGGACGGGACAGGTGGGCCCCGAAGAGACCCAGTACTTC.

The rearrangement uses TRBV18 and TRBJ1-2, with a tentative D call TRBD1 (6 bases). This CDR3 is built from 14 residues. The V and J ends lost 4 bases and 6 bases respectively, with 15 bases between them. Germline V gene data show CDR1 as KGHSH and CDR2 as LQKENI. The chain's CDR3 is CASSRDRLKDGYTF. CDR3 nucleotide sequence: TGTGCCAGCTCACGCGACAGGCTGAAGGATGGCTACACCTTC.

The V and J genes are TRBV4-2 and TRBJ1-5, with TRBD1 identical over 10 bases. In germline, CDR1 is LGHNA, CDR2 YNFKEQ. V lost 5 bases and J lost 2; bases outside the gene matches: 12. CDR3 length equals 18 residues. The CDR3 DNA follows: TGTGCCAGCAGCTCAATACCGGGACAGGGGAGAGGCAATCAGCCCCAGCATTTT. It translates to CASSSIPGQGRGNQPQHF.

The V and J genes are TRBV15 and TRBJ2-3, with a weak D call TRBD2 (6 bases). Trimming shortened V by 2 bases and J by 11 bases, and 23 bases separated the two germline ends. The CDR3 is made up of 16 amino acids. Germline lookup yields CDR1 LNHNV and CDR2 YYDKDF (reference sequence). CDR3 sequence (DNA): TGTGCCACCAGCAGATCTCCCGGGACTCGGGCTGGCAAGCAGTATTTT. Its translation: CATSRSPGTRAGKQYF.

V usage is TRBV9 and J usage is TRBJ2-5; 13 nucleotides match TRBD2. Near its end, the DNA agrees better with TRBJ2-7, so the J call may be wrong. Germline CDR1 and CDR2: SGDLS and YYNGEE. CDR3 size: 16 residues. The CDR3 DNA sequence: TGTGCCAGCAGCGTAAGGATAGGACTAGCGGGAGACGAGCAGTACTTC. It specifies CASSVRIGLAGDEQYF.

The chain recombines TRBV2 with TRBJ2-5; D is possibly TRBD2 (5 bases). The CDR3 contains 13 residues. The V end was cut by 4 bases, the J end by 5 bases, with 11 bases between. Germline-derived CDR1 and CDR2 are SNHLY and FYNNEI. The CDR3 DNA reads as TGTGCCAGCAGTGTGGACGGGAAGGAGACCCAGTACTTC. Protein: CASSVDGKETQYF.

This chain uses TRBV5-1 with TRBJ2-2, with 13 bases that match TRBD2. CDR3 size: 16 residues. The germline V gene has CDR1 SGHRS and CDR2 YFSETQ. V was clipped by 4 bases and J by 6 bases; unmatched bases: 6. In DNA, the CDR3 is TGCGCCAGCAGCGTAAGGACTAGCGGGAGCGCCGGGGAGCTGTTTTTT. It translates to CASSVRTSGSAGELFF.

The genes are TRBV18 and TRBJ1-1; perhaps TRBD1 as D (6 bases). The CDR3 contains 14 residues. Germline V gene data show CDR1 as KGHSH and CDR2 as LQKENI. V lost 3 bases and J lost 11, with 19 bases in between. The CDR3 spells CASSPGQLSVGAFF. The CDR3 bases are TGTGCCAGCTCACCCGGACAGTTATCAGTTGGGGCTTTCTTT. Drawing the rest from reference TRBV18 and TRBJ1-1, the complete variable domain is NAGVMQNPRHLVRRRGQEARLRCSPMKGHSHVYWYRQLPEEGLKFMVYLQKENIIDESGMPKERFSAEFPKEGPSILRIQQVVRGDSAAYFCASSPGQLSVGAFFGQGTRLTVV.

The chain is built from TRBV18 and TRBJ1-5; 10 nucleotides match TRBD1. V shed 5 bases and J 6 bases; nucleotides not matched to a gene: 4. CDR3 length equals 14 residues. CDR1 is KGHSH and CDR2 is LQKENI in the germline V gene. The CDR3, as DNA: TGTGCCAGCTCAGGGACAGGGGAGGTTCAGCCCCAGCATTTT. Translated: CASSGTGEVQPQHF.

This chain's CDR3 is CASSFIAGVKRDEQFF. The CDR3, as DNA: TGTGCCAGCAGCTTCATAGCGGGAGTGAAGAGGGATGAGCAGTTCTTC. This chain connects TRBV7-9 to TRBJ2-1; 9 positions match TRBD2. The CDR3 length is 16 residues. V dropped 3 bases and J dropped 8; count of bases not matched to a gene: 11. Germline CDR1 is SEHNR and CDR2 is FQNEAQ (reference sequence). The full variable domain, its missing parts supplied by reference TRBV7-9 and TRBJ2-1, is DTGVSQNPRHKITKRGQNVTFRCDPISEHNRLYWYRQTLGQGPEFLTYFQNEAQLEKSRLLSDRFSAERPKGSFSTLEIQRTEQGDSAMYLCASSFIAGVKRDEQFFGPGTRLTVL.

V is TRBV29-1 and J is TRBJ2-1, with 9 bases identical to TRBD1. Germline V CDR1 and CDR2: SQVTM, ANQGSEA. The J segment lost 3 bases and the V segment lost 3 bases, leaving 3 bases of the junction unmatched. The CDR3 runs to 14 residues. The CDR3 DNA sequence: TGCAGCGTTGAGGGGACAGGGCACTACAATGAGCAGTTCTTC. It translates to CSVEGTGHYNEQFF.